This T cell receptor beta chain was recovered during a study of blood T cell repertoires in COVID-19. In the study overall: COVID-19 samples, acute and convalescent, were from the United States, Italy and Spain.

As handled by the study authors: Estimation of nucleated cell counts relied on the amplification of reference gene primers. Profiling relied on immunoSEQ multiplex PCR, and the TCRdb table lists in-frame clones only, not all of them. V, J and clone size were drawn from that table, and D and trimming were deduced from the DNA. In the table there are tens of thousands of clones, roughly 88% of which are singletons. The source is a human donor in a cohort sampled during active COVID-19. The sequencing sample was made of peripheral blood.

The CDR3 protein is CASRASGIGEQFF. CDR3 DNA: TGTGCCAGCAGGGCTAGCGGGATTGGTGAGCAGTTCTTC. The V gene is TRBV2, the J gene TRBJ2-1; 9 nucleotides line up with TRBD2. Germline CDR1 SNHLY, CDR2 FYNNEI. This CDR3 is built from 13 residues. V trimming: 6 bases; J trimming: 9 bases; junction bases outside the gene matches: 6.